These 29 T cell receptor beta chains were sequenced from one sample in a study of cytomegalovirus exposure and HLA in healthy donors. Use of 60 Vbeta and 13 Jbeta primers characterized the PCR. Sequencing was performed with immunoSEQ multiplex PCR; in TCRdb, only in-frame clones are kept and a portion is missing. The repertoire holds 150,000 to 160,000 clones, approximately 74% seen once, with approximately 2.1% in the top ten. The sequenced sample consisted of PBMCs. Receptors originate from a man younger than 40 in good health and CMV-seronegative.

This clone was counted a few times. The chain recombines TRBV7-9 with TRBJ2-7, with 12 bases identical to TRBD2. Germline CDR1 reads SEHNR; CDR2 reads FQNEAQ (reference sequence). This CDR3 region has 18 residues. V lost 2 bases to trimming and J lost 0 bases; unmatched junction nucleotides: 8. The CDR3 sequence: CASSLLALAGGNSYEQYF. In DNA, the CDR3 is TGTGCCAGCAGCTTACTTGCACTAGCGGGGGGCAACTCCTACGAGCAGTACTTC.

Note on this clone: The junction does not match germline at one end; this may be a read error. The rearrangement uses TRBV25-1 and TRBJ1-6, with D hard to call. CDR1 is MGHDK, CDR2 SYGVNS, per germline. The CDR3 runs to 14 residues. As DNA, the CDR3 is TGTGCCAGCGGTCAGACCGTACTAGAATCACCCCTCAACTTT. Translating gives CASGQTVLESPLNF.

This clone was counted only a few times. The chain uses TRBV5-1 and TRBJ2-2, with 10 bases aligning to TRBD1. In germline, CDR1 is SGHRS, CDR2 YFSETQ. The CDR3 totals 14 residues. J was trimmed by 3 bases and V by 7 bases; bases with no gene match: 3. CDR3 sequence: CASADRGDTGELFF. CDR3 sequence (DNA): TGCGCCAGCGCGGACAGGGGGGACACCGGGGAGCTGTTTTTT.

V usage is TRBV29-1 and J usage is TRBJ1-2; D is unresolved. Between the trimmed V and J ends, which lost 2 bases and 2 bases, there was a span of 6 bases. Germline V lookup: CDR1 SQVTM, CDR2 ANQGSEA. The CDR3 runs to 12 residues. In DNA form, the CDR3 reads TGCAGCGTTGAATCCCCGAACTATGGCTACACCTTC. Protein sequence: CSVESPNYGYTF.

The chain carries TRBV11-2 and TRBJ1-2; D gene unclear. The length of the CDR3 is 13 residues. CDR1 is SGHAT, CDR2 FQNNGV, per germline. The V gene lost 5 bases and the J gene lost 0 bases, with 7 bases spanning the gap. The CDR3 DNA follows: TGTGCCAGCAGCCCACACGCTAACTATGGCTACACCTTC. Protein product: CASSPHANYGYTF.

This chain joins TRBV13 and TRBJ1-4, with unresolved D. Per germline, CDR1 PRHDT and CDR2 FYEKMQ (reference sequence). The CDR3 has 12 amino acids. Trimming shortened V by 1 base and J by 12 bases, and 9 bases separated the two germline ends. The CDR3: CASSLDRGELFF. In DNA form, the CDR3 reads TGTGCCAGCAGCTTAGACCGGGGAGAACTGTTTTTT.

This chain joins TRBV18 and TRBJ1-1, with 7 nucleotides matching TRBD1. Germline trimming cut 2 bases from V and 6 bases from J; bases unmatched to any gene: 3. This CDR3 is built from 13 residues. CDR1 is KGHSH and CDR2 is LQKENI in the germline V gene. CDR3 nucleotide sequence: TGTGCCAGCTCACCAGAGCAGGGGGCTGAAGCTTTCTTT. Its translation: CASSPEQGAEAFF.

The chain carries TRBV7-6 and TRBJ2-5; no definite D call. V was pared by 1 base and J by 2 bases, with 8 bases between. The length of the CDR3 is 14 residues. Germline V CDR1 and CDR2: SGHVS, FNYEAQ. The CDR3 sequence: CASSLGGLQETQYF. Written as DNA, the CDR3 is TGTGCCAGCAGCTTAGGCGGATTGCAAGAGACCCAGTACTTC.

This chain joins TRBV28 and TRBJ2-7, with 9 bases matching TRBD1. The CDR3 has 15 amino acids. Germline V lookup: CDR1 MDHEN, CDR2 SYDVKM. V dropped 3 bases and J dropped 2; count of bases not matched to a gene: 5. CDR3 DNA: TGTGCCAGCAGTTTGGACAGGGGAGTGACCTACGAGCAGTACTTC. It specifies CASSLDRGVTYEQYF.

This sequence joins TRBV30 and TRBJ1-1; perhaps TRBD1 as D (5 bases). Germline CDR1 GTSNPN, CDR2 SVGIG (reference sequence). The CDR3 sequence is 12 residues long. Trimming removed 3 bases from V and 1 base from J, with 6 bases in between. Here the CDR3 reads CAWSRENTEAFF. For the CDR3, the DNA is TGTGCCTGGAGCAGGGAGAACACTGAAGCTTTCTTT.

The gene calls are TRBV5-1 and TRBJ1-1, with TRBD1 as a possible D gene (5 bases). V lost 5 bases and J 3 bases, leaving 14 bases between the germline ends. This CDR3 is built from 14 residues. Germline V lookup: CDR1 SGHRS, CDR2 YFSETQ. CDR3 coding DNA: TGCGCCAGCAGGAGACAGTTATCGGACACTGAAGCTTTCTTT. Residues: CASRRQLSDTEAFF.

The chain uses TRBV27 and TRBJ2-7, with TRBD2 matching over 9 bases. The germline CDR1 and CDR2 sequences are MNHEY and SMNVEV (reference sequence). Trimming took 8 bases from V and 1 from J; bases not matched to a gene: 6. The CDR3 covers 14 residues. Written as DNA, the CDR3 is TGTGCCAGCGGGCGGGGGGGCCGGTCCTACGAGCAGTACTTC. Protein: CASGRGGRSYEQYF.

With respect to this clone: Its ends do not fully match the called genes, so a read error is possible. This chain joins TRBV4-2 and TRBJ1-2; no definite D call. The CDR3 has 15 residues. Germline V gene sequence: CDR1 LGHNA, CDR2 YNFKEQ. Written as DNA, the CDR3 is TGTGCCAGCAGCCAAGATGAGAGGTCTAACTATGGCTACCCCTTC. Amino acid sequence: CASSQDERSNYGYPF.

With respect to this clone: At one of its ends the junction is not consistent with the germline gene, which may arise from a read error. The V gene is TRBV11-3, the J gene TRBJ2-7; TRBD1 might be the D (6 bases). The CDR3 is 15 amino acids. The V gene's germline CDR1 is SGHNT and CDR2 YENEEA. CDR3: CASSLEAGDSYEQYF. The CDR3 nucleotides read TGTGCCAGCAGCCTAGAGGCAGGGGACTCCTACGAGCAGTACTTC.

The J gene is TRBJ1-2, the V gene TRBV28; tentative D call: TRBD1 (5 bases). In germline, CDR1 is MDHEN, CDR2 SYDVKM. The length of the CDR3 is 15 residues. Deletions cut 3 bases from V and 6 bases from J, with 17 bases between. The CDR3 loop is CASSFSKAGGDGYTF. CDR3 sequence (DNA): TGTGCCAGCAGTTTCTCCAAGGCCGGGGGGGATGGCTACACCTTC.

This clone has only a few counts. The rearrangement uses TRBV6-6 and TRBJ2-3, with D possibly being TRBD1 (6 bases). The CDR3 runs to 16 residues. Germline assignment: CDR1 MNHNY and CDR2 SVGAGI (reference sequence). Deletions cut 2 bases from V and 1 base from J, with 13 bases between. CDR3 bases: TGTGCCAGCAGTTACGGGGGCTCCTGGGGCACAGATACGCAGTATTTT. Its translation: CASSYGGSWGTDTQYF.

This clone appeared once. The J gene is TRBJ1-2, the V gene TRBV28; 7 bases are shared with TRBD1. The CDR3 is 14 amino acids. Trimming took 5 bases from V and 3 from J; bases not matched to a gene: 6. Germline CDR1 MDHEN, CDR2 SYDVKM. The CDR3 bases are TGTGCCAGCAGTCAAGGACAGGTATACTATGGCTACACCTTC. This gives the protein CASSQGQVYYGYTF.

V is TRBV6-1 and J is TRBJ2-5; no clear D. V was trimmed by 3 bases and J by 4 bases, leaving 6 bases between them. Per the germline V gene, CDR1 is MNHNS and CDR2 is SASEGT. The CDR3 length is 12 residues. The CDR3 bases are TGTGCCAGCAGTGATGTCGGAGAGACCCAGTACTTC. Its translation is CASSDVGETQYF.

The chain couples TRBV2 to TRBJ1-1; tentatively, D is TRBD1 (6 bases). The CDR3 is made up of 12 amino acids. Per the germline V gene, CDR1 is SNHLY and CDR2 is FYNNEI. V was trimmed by 7 bases and J by 4 bases, leaving 10 bases between them. The CDR3 coding sequence is TGTGCCAGCACTACGGACAGCACTGAAGCTTTCTTT. This gives the protein CASTTDSTEAFF.

This chain connects TRBV5-1 to TRBJ1-2; TRBD1 aligns across 9 bases. CDR1 is SGHRS, CDR2 YFSETQ, per germline. The CDR3 totals 14 residues. Losses at the gene ends were 4 bases for V and 7 bases for J; bases not matched to a gene: 8. The CDR3 sequence: CASSGGQGVGGYTF. CDR3 bases: TGCGCCAGCAGCGGGGGACAGGGAGTTGGTGGCTACACCTTC.

The gene calls are TRBV7-9 and TRBJ2-1; 7 bases are a match to TRBD2. The junction had 4 bases not matched to a gene; V was cut back by 5 bases and J by 0 bases. Per germline, CDR1 SEHNR and CDR2 FQNEAQ (reference sequence). The CDR3 is 15 amino acids. The CDR3 coding sequence is TGTGCCAGCAGCCGAGGGAGGGGCTCCTACAATGAGCAGTTCTTC. This sequence encodes CASSRGRGSYNEQFF.

The chain combines TRBV30 with TRBJ2-2; possible D gene TRBD2, 6 bases. The CDR3 extends over 12 amino acids. Germline V CDR1 and CDR2: GTSNPN, SVGIG (reference sequence). Trimming left V 5 bases short and J 7 bases short, with 11 bases between. In nucleotides, the CDR3 is TGTGCCTGGGCCTGGAGGGACGGGGAGCTGTTTTTT. It is translated as CAWAWRDGELFF.

The V and J genes are TRBV5-1 and TRBJ2-7; TRBD1 matches at 9 bases. Germline lookup yields CDR1 SGHRS and CDR2 YFSETQ. The CDR3 is 17 amino acids. With V trimmed by 1 base and J by 0 bases, 8 bases remained unmatched. CDR3 residues: CASSLWSGQGHSYEQYF. The CDR3 DNA follows: TGCGCCAGCAGCTTGTGGTCCGGACAGGGGCACTCCTACGAGCAGTACTTC.

V and J are TRBV6-5 and TRBJ2-5, with 7 bases identical to TRBD2. Germline loops: CDR1 MNHEY, CDR2 SVGAGI. V was clipped by 5 bases and J by 5 bases; unmatched bases: 8. The CDR3 consists of 14 residues. The DNA for the CDR3 is TGTGCCAGCAGTACCCGAGCGGGGAGCGAGACCCAGTACTTC. Its protein product is CASSTRAGSETQYF.

The chain combines TRBV5-1 with TRBJ2-5; 11 positions agree with TRBD1. The J call could be wrong; TRBJ2-7 is a better fit for the DNA end. CDR3 length equals 15 residues. Germline values: CDR1 SGHRS, CDR2 YFSETQ. This chain's CDR3 is CASSHGTGGVYEQYF. CDR3 bases: TGCGCCAGCAGCCACGGGACAGGGGGGGTATACGAGCAGTACTTC.

A word on this clone: The junction does not match germline at one end; this may be a read error. The chain has TRBV9 and TRBJ2-3; the D is unclear. The CDR3 runs to 9 residues. Germline V gene lookup returns CDR1 SGDLS and CDR2 YYNGEE. The CDR3 region is CASSVEPDF. The CDR3 DNA reads as TGTGCCAGCAGCGTAGAGCCGGATTTT.

The chain uses TRBV7-2 and TRBJ1-4; a possible D gene is TRBD1 (6 bases). Germline V gene lookup returns CDR1 SGHTA and CDR2 FQGNSA. The CDR3 loop spans 17 amino acids. The V and J ends lost 1 base and 4 bases respectively, with 16 bases between them. The CDR3 DNA sequence: TGTGCCAGCAGCTTAGGTTATGGACAGTCCTATAATGAAAAACTGTTTTTT. Encoded protein: CASSLGYGQSYNEKLFF.

The chain is built from TRBV6-6 and TRBJ2-7; D is uncertain. Trimming took off 0 bases at V and 1 base at J, with 7 bases between the two ends. CDR3 length: 14 residues. Germline CDR1 MNHNY, CDR2 SVGAGI (reference sequence). In DNA form, the CDR3 reads TGTGCCAGCAGTTACTCGCCCAGTTCCTACGAGCAGTACTTC. Amino acid sequence: CASSYSPSSYEQYF.

This sequence joins TRBV5-4 and TRBJ2-7, with TRBD2 matching over 9 bases. The germline V gene has CDR1 SGHNT and CDR2 YYREEE (reference sequence). This CDR3 has 16 amino acids. The V gene end was trimmed by 0 bases and the J gene end by 7 bases; junction bases not matched to a gene: 11. CDR3: CASSLGSGGHNGEQYF. In nucleotides, the CDR3 is TGTGCCAGCAGCTTGGGAAGCGGGGGGCATAATGGGGAGCAGTACTTC.